The T cell receptor (beta chain) under discussion was sequenced for a study of blood T cell repertoires in COVID-19. Using immunoSEQ multiplex PCR, the repertoire was profiled, and TCRdb retains in-frame clones only, with some absent. Here the sample spans more than 110,000 clones, 80% to 85% being singletons. Sample: peripheral blood. This receptor was obtained from an older woman with acute or convalescent COVID-19.

CDR3 DNA: TGTGCCAGCAGCCTCCGGGACAGAGGTTTGGATACGCAGTATTTT. Residues: CASSLRDRGLDTQYF. The chain is built from TRBV3-1 (or the pseudogene TRBV3-2) and TRBJ2-3; TRBD1 matches 7 bases. This CDR3 spans 15 amino acids. Germline values: CDR1 LGHDT, CDR2 YNNKEL (reference sequence). V shed 4 bases and J 6 bases; nucleotides not matched to a gene: 10.